This T cell receptor beta chain stems from a study of blood T cells in healthy people across ages. Overall study findings and caveats: TCR beta diversity per million T cells fell roughly linearly with age.

Germline V lookup: CDR1 MNHNS, CDR2 SASEGT. This CDR3 has 14 residues. Next came a second PCR, run for about 7 to 11 cycles, which used a sample-barcoded 5' primer along with a J-beta primer mix. Every cDNA molecule carried a tag from a template-switch adaptor bearing 12 random nucleotides. TCRdb re-analysed the 5' RACE reads in MiXCR, keeping a single row per CDR3 protein. This table has 1.5 million to 1.9 million distinct CDR3 sequences, around 40% appearing once. On this clonotype: Its specificity is not known. Sequence at one end of the junction differs from germline and may be a read error.

This receptor was obtained from a woman aged 18-29 years in good health. Sequencing was performed on blood. The rearrangement joins TRBV6-1 to TRBJ1-2, with a weak D call TRBD1 (5 bases). This chain's CDR3 is CASSEARGFYGYIF. CDR3 coding DNA: TGTGCCAGCAGTGAAGCGCGGGGGTTCTATGGCTACATCTTC.